A single sample gave rise to the 16 T cell receptor beta chains below, sequenced in a study of shared clonotypes between healthy human individuals. Profiling relied on immunoSEQ multiplex PCR, and the TCRdb table lists in-frame clones only, not all of them. The sample consists of more than 2 million clones, 90% to 97% of them appearing once. The sequenced sample consisted of naive CD4+ T cells sorted from blood. The subset is: CD45RA+ positively selected. The receptors were sampled from a man aged 18 to 30 in good health.

The chain is built from TRBV14 and TRBJ2-7, with 8 bases fitting TRBD1. Germline assignment: CDR1 SGHDN and CDR2 FVKESK. The V segment lost 5 bases and the J segment 6 bases; nucleotides outside the gene matches: 3. The CDR3 runs to 12 residues. CDR3 coding DNA: TGTGCCAGCAGCGGACAGGGATTCGAGCAGTACTTC. This translates into CASSGQGFEQYF.

The chain couples TRBV27 to TRBJ2-6; 10 nucleotides align to TRBD1. V gave up 7 bases and J gave up 3 bases; unmatched junction bases: 6. The CDR3 has 16 residues. The germline gives CDR1 MNHEY, CDR2 SMNVEV (reference sequence). This CDR3 reads CASNDRGLYGANVLTF. CDR3 nucleotide sequence: TGTGCCAGCAACGACAGGGGGCTATATGGGGCCAACGTCCTGACTTTC.

Worth noting for this clone: Within the sample, other DNA sequences also encode this same CDR3. This chain joins TRBV6-5 and TRBJ1-1, with a possible D match to TRBD1 (6 bases). V lost 5 bases, J lost 2 bases, and 9 bases lay in between. There are 13 residues in the CDR3. Germline assignment: CDR1 MNHEY and CDR2 SVGAGI. DNA for the CDR3: TGTGCCAGCAGTCGGACAGCCAACACTGAAGCTTTCTTT. It translates to CASSRTANTEAFF.

In this sample, this clone turned up once. V usage is TRBV2 and J usage is TRBJ1-6; a possible D gene is TRBD1 (6 bases). Germline CDR1 reads SNHLY; CDR2 reads FYNNEI. V was cut by 3 bases and J by 9 bases, with 12 bases left in between. There are 14 residues in the CDR3. The CDR3 DNA sequence: TGTGCCAGCAGTGATGGGGGGGCTGGTTCACCCCTCCACTTT. This codes for CASSDGGAGSPLHF.

CDR3 amino acids: CASSQFFRAGIQYF. As DNA, the CDR3 is TGCGCCAGCAGCCAATTTTTCAGGGCGGGGATCCAGTACTTC. The genes are TRBV4-3 and TRBJ2-5; D possibly corresponds to TRBD2 (6 bases). The V and J ends lost 2 bases and 10 bases respectively, with 17 bases between them. The CDR3 consists of 14 residues. Germline V gives CDR1 LGHNA, CDR2 YSLEER.

The rearrangement links TRBV29-1 to TRBJ2-5; D gene unclear. Trimming removed 7 bases at V and 3 bases at J, with 18 bases between. CDR1 is SQVTM and CDR2 is ANQGSEA in the germline V gene. The CDR3 is made up of 14 amino acids. CDR3: CSGTVGLLEETQYF. The CDR3 DNA follows: TGCAGCGGAACGGTCGGTCTGCTTGAAGAGACCCAGTACTTC.

This chain connects TRBV7-9 to TRBJ2-2; D unresolved. This CDR3 has 14 residues. CDR1 SEHNR and CDR2 FQNEAQ come from the germline V gene (reference sequence). Trimming took 5 bases from V and 2 from J, leaving 9 bases between them. This CDR3 is CASSPTTNTGELFF. In DNA, the CDR3 is TGTGCCAGCAGCCCCACCACTAACACCGGGGAGCTGTTTTTT.

This chain joins TRBV7-2 and TRBJ2-1, with 11 positions matching TRBD2. V trimming: 5 bases; J trimming: 2 bases; junction bases outside the gene matches: 8. CDR1 is SGHTA and CDR2 is FQGNSA in the germline V gene. This CDR3 has 17 residues. The CDR3 reads CASSVGTSGSTYNEQFF. The CDR3 region has the DNA TGTGCCAGCAGCGTCGGGACTAGCGGCAGTACCTACAATGAGCAGTTCTTC.

The rearrangement joins TRBV6-1 to TRBJ2-7; TRBD1 might be the D (5 bases). Germline V CDR1 and CDR2: MNHNS, SASEGT. CDR3 length equals 15 residues. V was cut by 6 bases and J by 2 bases, with 17 bases left in between. The DNA of the CDR3 is TGTGCCAGCAGCGGAACAGGTAGTTATACCTACGAGCAGTACTTC. It codes for CASSGTGSYTYEQYF.

This clone was detected once. The sample carries other DNA sequences with the same CDR3. The genes are TRBV30 and TRBJ2-5, with a weak D call TRBD2 (7 bases). This CDR3 is 14 amino acids long. The V end was cut by 0 bases, the J end by 4 bases, with 12 bases between. From germline, CDR1 is GTSNPN and CDR2 SVGIG (reference sequence). CDR3 sequence: CAWSVGGGLETQYF. The DNA for the CDR3 is TGTGCCTGGAGTGTAGGGGGGGGTCTAGAGACCCAGTACTTC.

The chain carries TRBV6-1 and TRBJ1-3, with a tentative D call TRBD1 (5 bases). The CDR3 sequence is 15 residues long. Per germline, CDR1 MNHNS and CDR2 SASEGT. V was shortened by 5 bases and J by 0 bases, with 11 bases between the two germline ends. For the CDR3, the DNA is TGTGCCAGCAGTTCCTACGGGGCCTCTGGAAACACCATATATTTT. Amino acids: CASSSYGASGNTIYF.

The CDR3 coding sequence is TGTGCCACCTCCCCGTCGGGCCCTACCTACAATGAGCAGTTCTTC. Translation: CATSPSGPTYNEQFF. The gene calls are TRBV15 and TRBJ2-1, with D unclear. Trimming removed 8 bases at V and 2 bases at J, with 16 bases between. This CDR3 contains 15 residues. The germline CDR1 and CDR2 sequences are LNHNV and YYDKDF (reference sequence).

This clone was observed once. The sample holds other DNA sequences that translate to the same CDR3. The genes are TRBV7-2 and TRBJ2-7; 8 positions match TRBD1. Germline V CDR1 and CDR2: SGHTA, FQGNSA. The CDR3 extends over 14 amino acids. V lost 5 bases to trimming and J lost 2 bases; unmatched junction nucleotides: 5. The CDR3 DNA reads TGTGCCAGCAGCCCCGACAGGGGTCCCTACGAGCAGTACTTC. It yields the protein CASSPDRGPYEQYF.

The chain uses TRBV7-2 and TRBJ2-7; TRBD2 matches at 7 bases. Trimming removed 4 bases from V and 2 bases from J; junction bases left unmatched: 8. The CDR3 has 15 amino acids. From germline, CDR1 is SGHTA and CDR2 FQGNSA. CDR3 loop: CASSSGGPAPYEQYF. The DNA for the CDR3 is TGTGCCAGCAGCTCGGGGGGACCGGCCCCCTACGAGCAGTACTTC.

Points on this clone: Other DNA sequences within the sample encode an identical CDR3. The chain recombines TRBV7-2 with TRBJ2-7, with 9 bases identical to TRBD1. Germline V gives CDR1 SGHTA, CDR2 FQGNSA. The V and J ends lost 4 bases and 4 bases, in that order; junction bases with no gene match: 8. The length of the CDR3 is 15 residues. The CDR3 protein is CASSSGTGLTYEQYF. DNA for the CDR3: TGTGCCAGCAGCTCCGGGACAGGGCTTACGTACGAGCAGTACTTC. Variable domain in full (rest from reference TRBV7-2 and TRBJ2-7): GAGVSQSPSNKVTEKGKDVELRCDPISGHTALYWYRQSLGQGLEFLIYFQGNSAPDKSGLPSDRFSAERTGGSVSTLTIQRTQQEDSAVYLCASSSGTGLTYEQYFGPGTRLTVT.

This chain connects TRBV19 to TRBJ2-5, with 11 bases matching TRBD2. Germline assignment: CDR1 LNHDA and CDR2 SQIVND (reference sequence). The CDR3 is 17 amino acids. V was clipped by 4 bases and J by 5 bases; unmatched bases: 12. The CDR3 nucleotides read TGTGCCAGTAGTAGCCACCTGAAGACTAGCGGGATGGAGACCCAGTACTTC. Its protein product is CASSSHLKTSGMETQYF.